This TCR beta chain was recovered during a study of cytomegalovirus exposure and HLA in healthy donors. Trimming at V came to 5 bases and at J to 4 bases, leaving 12 bases not matched to a gene. The CDR3 consists of 18 residues. In germline, CDR1 is SGHNT, CDR2 YYREEE (reference sequence). This PCR relied on a set of 60 Vbeta primers and 13 Jbeta primers. Generated by immunoSEQ multiplex PCR, the TCRdb table keeps only in-frame clones and is missing some. The table includes tens of thousands of clones, 75% detected once. The gene calls are TRBV5-4 and TRBJ2-1; 13 bases match TRBD2. The sample taken for sequencing was PBMCs. This receptor was identified in a woman between 35 and 50 years old in good health and CMV-seropositive. The CDR3 DNA follows: TGTGCCAGCAGTCCGTCGACTAGCGGGGGGATTAATTACAATGAGCAGTTCTTC. Translated, it gives CASSPSTSGGINYNEQFF.